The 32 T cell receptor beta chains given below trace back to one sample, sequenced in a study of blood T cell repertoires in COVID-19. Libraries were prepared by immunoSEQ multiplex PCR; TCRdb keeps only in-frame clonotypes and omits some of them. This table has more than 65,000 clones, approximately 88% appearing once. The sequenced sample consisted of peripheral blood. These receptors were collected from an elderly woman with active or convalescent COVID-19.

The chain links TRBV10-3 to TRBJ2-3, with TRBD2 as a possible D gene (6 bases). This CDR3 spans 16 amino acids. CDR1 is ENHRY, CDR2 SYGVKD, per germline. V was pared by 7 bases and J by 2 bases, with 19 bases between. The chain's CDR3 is CAIKPLGGEVTDTQYF. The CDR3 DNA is TGTGCCATCAAACCCTTAGGCGGGGAAGTCACAGATACGCAGTATTTT.

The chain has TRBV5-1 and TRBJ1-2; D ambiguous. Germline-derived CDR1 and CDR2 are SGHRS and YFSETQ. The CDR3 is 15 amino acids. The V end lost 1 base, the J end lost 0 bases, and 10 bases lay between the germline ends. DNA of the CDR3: TGCGCCAGCAGCTTGTCTCTTCGGGCTAACTATGGCTACACCTTC. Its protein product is CASSLSLRANYGYTF.

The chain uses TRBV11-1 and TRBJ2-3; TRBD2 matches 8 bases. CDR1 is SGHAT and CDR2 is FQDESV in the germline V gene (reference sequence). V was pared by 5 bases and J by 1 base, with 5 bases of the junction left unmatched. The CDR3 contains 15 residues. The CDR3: CASSPGTSGTDTQYF. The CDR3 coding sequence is TGTGCCAGCAGCCCTGGGACTAGTGGCACAGATACGCAGTATTTT.

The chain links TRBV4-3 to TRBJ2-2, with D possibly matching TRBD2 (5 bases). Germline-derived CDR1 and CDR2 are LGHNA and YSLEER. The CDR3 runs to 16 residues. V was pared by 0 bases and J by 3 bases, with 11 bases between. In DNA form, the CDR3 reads TGCGCCAGCAGCCAAGACCCGAGGACTGACACCGGGGAGCTGTTTTTT. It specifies CASSQDPRTDTGELFF.

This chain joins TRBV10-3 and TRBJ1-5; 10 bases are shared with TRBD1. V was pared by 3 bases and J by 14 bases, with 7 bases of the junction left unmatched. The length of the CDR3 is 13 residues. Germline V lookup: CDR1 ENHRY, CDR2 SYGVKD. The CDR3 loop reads CAISESTDRGKHF. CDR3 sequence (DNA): TGTGCCATCAGTGAATCTACGGACAGGGGGAAGCATTTT.

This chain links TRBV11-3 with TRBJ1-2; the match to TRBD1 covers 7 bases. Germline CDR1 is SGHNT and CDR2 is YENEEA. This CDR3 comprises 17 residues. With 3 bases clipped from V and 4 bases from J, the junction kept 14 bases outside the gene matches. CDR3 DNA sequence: TGTGCCAGCAGCTTGCCCGACAGGGCGGTAGGCGGCTATGGCTACACCTTC. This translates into CASSLPDRAVGGYGYTF.

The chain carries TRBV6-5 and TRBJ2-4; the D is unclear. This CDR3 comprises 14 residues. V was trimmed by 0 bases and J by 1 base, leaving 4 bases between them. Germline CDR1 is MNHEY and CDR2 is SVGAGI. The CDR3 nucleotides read TGTGCCAGCAGTTACTCTATGGCCAAAAACATTCAGTACTTC. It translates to CASSYSMAKNIQYF.

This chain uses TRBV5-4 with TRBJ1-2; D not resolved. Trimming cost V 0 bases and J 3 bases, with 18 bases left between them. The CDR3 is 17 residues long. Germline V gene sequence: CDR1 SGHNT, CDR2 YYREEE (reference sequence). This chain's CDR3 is CASSLDSVSISHYGYTF. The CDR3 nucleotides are TGTGCCAGCAGCTTGGACAGTGTATCCATCTCTCACTATGGCTACACCTTC.

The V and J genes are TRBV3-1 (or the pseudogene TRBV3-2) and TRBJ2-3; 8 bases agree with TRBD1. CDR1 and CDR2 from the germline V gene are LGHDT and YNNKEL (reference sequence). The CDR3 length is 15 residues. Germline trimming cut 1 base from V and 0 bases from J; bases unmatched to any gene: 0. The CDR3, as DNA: TGTGCCAGCAGCCAAGGACAGGGGAGCACAGATACGCAGTATTTT. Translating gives CASSQGQGSTDTQYF.

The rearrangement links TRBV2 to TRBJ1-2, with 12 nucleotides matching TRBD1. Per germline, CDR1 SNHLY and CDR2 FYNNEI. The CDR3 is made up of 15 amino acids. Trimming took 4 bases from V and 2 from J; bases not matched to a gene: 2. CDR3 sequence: CASSGGTGGNYGYTF. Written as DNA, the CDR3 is TGTGCCAGCAGTGGGGGGACAGGGGGCAACTATGGCTACACCTTC.

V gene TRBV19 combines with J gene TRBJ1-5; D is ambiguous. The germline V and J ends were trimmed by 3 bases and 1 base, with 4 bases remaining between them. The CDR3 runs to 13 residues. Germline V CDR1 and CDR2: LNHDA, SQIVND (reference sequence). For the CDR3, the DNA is TGTGCCAGTAGTATCCAGAGCAATCAGCCCCAGCATTTT. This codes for CASSIQSNQPQHF.

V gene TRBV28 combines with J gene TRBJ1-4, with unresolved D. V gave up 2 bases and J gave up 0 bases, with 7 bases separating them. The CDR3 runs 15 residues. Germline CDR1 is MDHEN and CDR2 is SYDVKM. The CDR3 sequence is CASSLPRATNEKLFF. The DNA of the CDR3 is TGTGCCAGCAGTTTACCGAGGGCAACTAATGAAAAACTGTTTTTT.

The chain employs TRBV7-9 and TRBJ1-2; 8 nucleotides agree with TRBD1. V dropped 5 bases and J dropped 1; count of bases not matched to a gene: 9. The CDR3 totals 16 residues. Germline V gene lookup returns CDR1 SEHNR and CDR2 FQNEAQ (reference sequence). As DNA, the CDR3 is TGTGCCAGCAGCCTATTGACAGGGGAAGGTAACTATGGCTACACCTTC. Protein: CASSLLTGEGNYGYTF.

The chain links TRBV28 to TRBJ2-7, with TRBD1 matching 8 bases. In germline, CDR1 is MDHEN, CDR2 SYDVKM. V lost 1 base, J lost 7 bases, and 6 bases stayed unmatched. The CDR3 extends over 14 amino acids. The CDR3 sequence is CASSLFPGGNEQYF. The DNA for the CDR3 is TGTGCCAGCAGTTTATTTCCAGGGGGCAATGAGCAGTACTTC.

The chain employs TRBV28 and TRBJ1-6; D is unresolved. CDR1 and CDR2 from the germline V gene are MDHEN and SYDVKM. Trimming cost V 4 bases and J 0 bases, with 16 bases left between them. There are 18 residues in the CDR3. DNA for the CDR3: TGTGCCAGCAGTTCGCCAGAGAGGTGGAGCTCCTATAATTCACCCCTCCACTTT. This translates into CASSSPERWSSYNSPLHF. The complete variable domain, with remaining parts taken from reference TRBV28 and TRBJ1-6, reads DVKVTQSSRYLVKRTGEKVFLECVQDMDHENMFWYRQDPGLGLRLIYFSYDVKMKEKGDIPEGYSVSREKKERFSLILESASTNQTSMYLCASSSPERWSSYNSPLHFGNGTRLTVT.

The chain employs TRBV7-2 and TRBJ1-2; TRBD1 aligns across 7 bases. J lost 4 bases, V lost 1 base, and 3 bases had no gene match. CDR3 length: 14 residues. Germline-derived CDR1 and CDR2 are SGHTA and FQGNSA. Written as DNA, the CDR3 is TGTGCCAGCAGCTTAGAGGGGGCAGTCTATGGCTACACCTTC. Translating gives CASSLEGAVYGYTF.

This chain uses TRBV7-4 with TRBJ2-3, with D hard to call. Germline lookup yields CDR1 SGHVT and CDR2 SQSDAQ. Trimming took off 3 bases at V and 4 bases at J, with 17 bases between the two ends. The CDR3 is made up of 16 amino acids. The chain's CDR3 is CASSFDPRPSADTQYF. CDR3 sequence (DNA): TGTGCCAGCAGCTTCGACCCCCGACCAAGCGCAGATACGCAGTATTTT.

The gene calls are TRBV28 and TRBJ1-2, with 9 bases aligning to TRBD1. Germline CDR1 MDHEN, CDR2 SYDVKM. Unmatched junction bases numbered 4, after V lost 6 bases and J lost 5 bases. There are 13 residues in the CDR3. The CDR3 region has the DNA TGTGCCAGCAGGCAGACAGGGGGTTATGGCTACACCTTC. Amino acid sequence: CASRQTGGYGYTF.

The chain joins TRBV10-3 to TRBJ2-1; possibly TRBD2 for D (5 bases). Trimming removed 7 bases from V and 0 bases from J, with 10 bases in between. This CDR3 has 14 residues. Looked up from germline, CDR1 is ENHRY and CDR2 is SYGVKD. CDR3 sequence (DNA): TGTGCCATCAATTCGGGGATCTCCTACAATGAGCAGTTCTTC. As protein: CAINSGISYNEQFF.

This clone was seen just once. CDR3 amino acids: CASSYGGPIGTQYF. In nucleotides, the CDR3 is TGTGCCAGCAGTTACGGGGGCCCCATTGGGACCCAGTACTTC. The chain couples TRBV6-5 to TRBJ2-5, with D possibly being TRBD1 (6 bases). Germline CDR1 MNHEY, CDR2 SVGAGI. The V end was cut by 2 bases, the J end by 7 bases, with 14 bases between. The CDR3 length is 14 residues.

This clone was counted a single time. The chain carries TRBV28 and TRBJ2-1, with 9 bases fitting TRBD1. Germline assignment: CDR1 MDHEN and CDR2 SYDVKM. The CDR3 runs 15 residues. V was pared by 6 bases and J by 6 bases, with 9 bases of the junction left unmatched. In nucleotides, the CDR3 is TGTGCCAGCAGCCGCTGGTGGACAGGGGTCAATGAGCAGTTCTTC. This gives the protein CASSRWWTGVNEQFF. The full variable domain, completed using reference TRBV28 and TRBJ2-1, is DVKVTQSSRYLVKRTGEKVFLECVQDMDHENMFWYRQDPGLGLRLIYFSYDVKMKEKGDIPEGYSVSREKKERFSLILESASTNQTSMYLCASSRWWTGVNEQFFGPGTRLTVL.

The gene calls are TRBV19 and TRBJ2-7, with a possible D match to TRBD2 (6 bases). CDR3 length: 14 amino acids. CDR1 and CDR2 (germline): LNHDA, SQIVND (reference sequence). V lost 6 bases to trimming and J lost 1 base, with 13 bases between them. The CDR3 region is CASSEPGLSYEQYF. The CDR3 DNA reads TGTGCCAGTAGCGAACCGGGACTTTCCTACGAGCAGTACTTC.

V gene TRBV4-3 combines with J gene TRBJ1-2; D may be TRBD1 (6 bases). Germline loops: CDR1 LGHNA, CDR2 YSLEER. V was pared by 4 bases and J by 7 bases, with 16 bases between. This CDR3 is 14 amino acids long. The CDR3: CASSLATGIGGYTF. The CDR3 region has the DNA TGCGCCAGCAGCCTCGCTACAGGGATCGGTGGCTACACCTTC.

The CDR3: CASSPPGLAVPDEQFF. The CDR3 coding sequence is TGTGCCAGCTCACCACCGGGACTAGCGGTCCCCGATGAGCAGTTCTTC. The chain recombines TRBV18 with TRBJ2-1; the match to TRBD2 covers 11 bases. J was trimmed by 8 bases and V by 0 bases; bases with no gene match: 6. Germline CDR1 and CDR2: KGHSH and LQKENI. The CDR3 runs 16 residues. Filled out from reference TRBV18 and TRBJ2-1, the complete variable domain reads NAGVMQNPRHLVRRRGQEARLRCSPMKGHSHVYWYRQLPEEGLKFMVYLQKENIIDESGMPKERFSAEFPKEGPSILRIQQVVRGDSAAYFCASSPPGLAVPDEQFFGPGTRLTVL.

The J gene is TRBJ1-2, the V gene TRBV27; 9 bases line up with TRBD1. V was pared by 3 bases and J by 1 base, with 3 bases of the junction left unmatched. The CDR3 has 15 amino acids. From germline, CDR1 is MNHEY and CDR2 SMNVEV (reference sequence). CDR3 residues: CASSFTGGVNYGYTF. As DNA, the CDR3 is TGTGCCAGCAGTTTTACAGGGGGCGTTAACTATGGCTACACCTTC.

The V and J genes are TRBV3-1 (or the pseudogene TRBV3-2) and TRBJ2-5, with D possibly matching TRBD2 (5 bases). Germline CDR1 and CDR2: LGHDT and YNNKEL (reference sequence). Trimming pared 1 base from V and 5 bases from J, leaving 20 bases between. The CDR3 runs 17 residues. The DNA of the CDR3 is TGTGCCAGCAGCCAAGTCAGTCCCTCTAGCCGGAGGGAGACCCAGTACTTC. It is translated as CASSQVSPSSRRETQYF.

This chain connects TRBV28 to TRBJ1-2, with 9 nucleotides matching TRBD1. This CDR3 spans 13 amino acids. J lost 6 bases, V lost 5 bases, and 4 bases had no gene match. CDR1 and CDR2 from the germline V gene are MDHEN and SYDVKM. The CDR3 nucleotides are TGTGCCAGCAGTACAGGGGGCAGGCATGGCTACACCTTC. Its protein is CASSTGGRHGYTF.

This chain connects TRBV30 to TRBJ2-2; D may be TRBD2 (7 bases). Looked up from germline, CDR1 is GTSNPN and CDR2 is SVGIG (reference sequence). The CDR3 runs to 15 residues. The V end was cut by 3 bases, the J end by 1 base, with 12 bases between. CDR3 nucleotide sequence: TGTGCCTGGAGGAGGGGGGGCTTGAACACCGGGGAGCTGTTTTTT. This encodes CAWRRGGLNTGELFF.

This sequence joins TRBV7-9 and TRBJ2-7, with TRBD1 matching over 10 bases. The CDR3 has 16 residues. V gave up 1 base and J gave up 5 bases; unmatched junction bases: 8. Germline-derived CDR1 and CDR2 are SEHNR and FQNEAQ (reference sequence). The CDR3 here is CASSLGDRGRHNEQYF. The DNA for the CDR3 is TGTGCCAGCAGCTTAGGCGACAGGGGGCGTCATAACGAGCAGTACTTC.

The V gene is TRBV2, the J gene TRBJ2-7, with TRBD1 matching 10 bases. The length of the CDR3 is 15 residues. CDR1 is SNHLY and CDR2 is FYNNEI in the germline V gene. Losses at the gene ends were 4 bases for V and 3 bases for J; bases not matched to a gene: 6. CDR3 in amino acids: CASSGQGAFLYEQYF. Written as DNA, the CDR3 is TGTGCCAGCAGTGGACAGGGGGCTTTTCTCTACGAGCAGTACTTC.

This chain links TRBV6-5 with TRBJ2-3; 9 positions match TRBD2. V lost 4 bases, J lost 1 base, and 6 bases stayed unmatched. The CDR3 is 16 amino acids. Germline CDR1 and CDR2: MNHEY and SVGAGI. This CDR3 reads CASSSSGGIRTDTQYF. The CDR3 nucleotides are TGTGCCAGCAGTTCAAGCGGGGGGATTCGCACAGATACGCAGTATTTT.

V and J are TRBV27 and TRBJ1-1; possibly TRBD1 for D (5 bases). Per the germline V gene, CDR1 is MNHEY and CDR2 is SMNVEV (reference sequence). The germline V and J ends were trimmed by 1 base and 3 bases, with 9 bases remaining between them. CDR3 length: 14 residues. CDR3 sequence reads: CASSLLQADTEAFF. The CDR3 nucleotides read TGTGCCAGCAGTTTATTACAGGCGGACACTGAAGCTTTCTTT.